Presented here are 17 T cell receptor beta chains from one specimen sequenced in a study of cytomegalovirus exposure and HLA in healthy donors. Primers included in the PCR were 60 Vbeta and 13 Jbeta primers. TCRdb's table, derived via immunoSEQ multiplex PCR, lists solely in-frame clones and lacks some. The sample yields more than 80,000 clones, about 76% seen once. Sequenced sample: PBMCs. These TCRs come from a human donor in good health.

The DNA for the CDR3 is TGTGCCAGCAGCGTAGAAGCGGGAGTTATCGCAGATACGCAGTATTTT. It encodes CASSVEAGVIADTQYF. The V and J genes are TRBV9 and TRBJ2-3, with TRBD2 matching over 8 bases. Germline loops: CDR1 SGDLS, CDR2 YYNGEE. After removal of 0 bases from V and 4 bases from J, the junction contained 7 bases not matched to a gene. The CDR3 is made up of 16 amino acids. Drawing the rest from reference TRBV9 and TRBJ2-3, the complete variable domain is DSGVTQTPKHLITATGQRVTLRCSPRSGDLSVYWYQQSLDQGLQFLIQYYNGEERAKGNILERFSAQQFPDLHSELNLSSLELGDSALYFCASSVEAGVIADTQYFGPGTRLTVL.

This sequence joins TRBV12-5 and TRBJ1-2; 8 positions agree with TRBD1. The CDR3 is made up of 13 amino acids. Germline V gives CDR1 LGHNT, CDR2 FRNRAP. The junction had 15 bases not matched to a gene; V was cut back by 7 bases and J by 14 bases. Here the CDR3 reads CASARITQGELTF. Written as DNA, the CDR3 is TGTGCTAGTGCCAGAATCACACAGGGGGAGCTTACCTTC.

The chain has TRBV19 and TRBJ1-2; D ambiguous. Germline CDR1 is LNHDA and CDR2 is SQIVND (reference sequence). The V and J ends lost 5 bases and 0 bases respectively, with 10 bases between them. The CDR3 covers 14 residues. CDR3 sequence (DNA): TGTGCCAGTAGTTCACAACAGACTAACTATGGCTACACCTTC. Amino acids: CASSSQQTNYGYTF.

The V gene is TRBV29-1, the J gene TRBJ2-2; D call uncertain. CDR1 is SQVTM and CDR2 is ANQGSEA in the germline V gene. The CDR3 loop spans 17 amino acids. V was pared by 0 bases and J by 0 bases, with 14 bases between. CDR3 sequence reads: CSVEDLAEIANTGELFF. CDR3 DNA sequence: TGCAGCGTTGAAGATCTGGCGGAGATCGCGAACACCGGGGAGCTGTTTTTT.

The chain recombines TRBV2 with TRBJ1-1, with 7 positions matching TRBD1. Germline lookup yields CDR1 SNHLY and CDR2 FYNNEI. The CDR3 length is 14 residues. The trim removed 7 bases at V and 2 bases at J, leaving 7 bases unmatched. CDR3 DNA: TGTGCCAGCAAAGCCGGGACAGCCAACACTGAAGCTTTCTTT. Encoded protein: CASKAGTANTEAFF.

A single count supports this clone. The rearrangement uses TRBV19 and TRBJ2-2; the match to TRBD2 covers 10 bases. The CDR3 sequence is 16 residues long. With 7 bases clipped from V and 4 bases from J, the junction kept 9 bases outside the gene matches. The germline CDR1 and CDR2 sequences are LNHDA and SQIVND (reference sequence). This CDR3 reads CASIPLAGVSTGELFF. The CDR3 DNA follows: TGTGCCAGTATCCCGCTAGCGGGGGTGAGCACCGGGGAGCTGTTTTTT.

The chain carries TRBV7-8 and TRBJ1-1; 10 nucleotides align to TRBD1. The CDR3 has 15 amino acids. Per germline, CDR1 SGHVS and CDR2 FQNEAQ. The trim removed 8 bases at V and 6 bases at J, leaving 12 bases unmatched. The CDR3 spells CASLPLDRGRAEAFF. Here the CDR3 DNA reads TGTGCCAGCCTCCCCCTAGACAGGGGGCGCGCTGAAGCTTTCTTT.

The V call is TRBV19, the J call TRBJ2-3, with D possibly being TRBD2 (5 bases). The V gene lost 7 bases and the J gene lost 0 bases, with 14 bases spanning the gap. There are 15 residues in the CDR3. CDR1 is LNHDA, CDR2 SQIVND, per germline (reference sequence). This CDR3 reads CASTPGGLSTDTQYF. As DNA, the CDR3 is TGTGCCAGTACCCCCGGCGGGTTGAGCACAGATACGCAGTATTTT.

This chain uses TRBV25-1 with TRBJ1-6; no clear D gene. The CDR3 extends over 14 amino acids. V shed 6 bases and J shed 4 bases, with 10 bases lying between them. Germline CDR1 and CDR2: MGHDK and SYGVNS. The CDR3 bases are TGTGCCAGCAGCCCCGGGAGTTATAATTCACCCCTCCACTTT. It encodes CASSPGSYNSPLHF. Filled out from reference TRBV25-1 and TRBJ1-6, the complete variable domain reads EADIYQTPRYLVIGTGKKITLECSQTMGHDKMYWYQQDPGMELHLIHYSYGVNSTEKGDLSSESTVSRIRTEHFPLTLESARPSHTSQYLCASSPGSYNSPLHFGNGTRLTVT.

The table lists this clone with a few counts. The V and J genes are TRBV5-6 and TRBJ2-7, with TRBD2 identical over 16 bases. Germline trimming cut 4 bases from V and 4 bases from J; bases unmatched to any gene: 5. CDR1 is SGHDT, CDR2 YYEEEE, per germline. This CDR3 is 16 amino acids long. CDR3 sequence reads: CASSKGLAGGRYEQYF. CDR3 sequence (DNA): TGTGCCAGCAGCAAGGGACTAGCGGGGGGGCGTTACGAGCAGTACTTC. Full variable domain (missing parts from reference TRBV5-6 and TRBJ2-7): DAGVTQSPTHLIKTRGQQVTLRCSPKSGHDTVSWYQQALGQGPQFIFQYYEEEERQRGNFPDRFSGHQFPNYSSELNVNALLLGDSALYLCASSKGLAGGRYEQYFGPGTRLTVT.

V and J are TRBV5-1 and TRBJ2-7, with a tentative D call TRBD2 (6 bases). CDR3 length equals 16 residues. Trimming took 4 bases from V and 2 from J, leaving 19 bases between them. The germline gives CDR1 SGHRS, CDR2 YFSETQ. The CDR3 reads CASSQTAGTEAYEQYF. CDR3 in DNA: TGCGCCAGCAGCCAGACTGCCGGGACTGAAGCCTACGAGCAGTACTTC.

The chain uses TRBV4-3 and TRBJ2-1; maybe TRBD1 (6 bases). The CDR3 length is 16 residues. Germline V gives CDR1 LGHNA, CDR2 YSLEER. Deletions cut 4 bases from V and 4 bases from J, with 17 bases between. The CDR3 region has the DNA TGCGCCAGCAGCCTTCGTTACAGGGTGGGTTACAATGAGCAGTTCTTC. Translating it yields CASSLRYRVGYNEQFF.

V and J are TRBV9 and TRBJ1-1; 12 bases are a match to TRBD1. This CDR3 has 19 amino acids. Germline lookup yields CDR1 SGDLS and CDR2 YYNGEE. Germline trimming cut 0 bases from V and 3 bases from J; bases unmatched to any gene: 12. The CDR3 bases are TGTGCCAGCAGCGTAGCTGGATCGGGACAGGGGGCGCGGGACACTGAAGCTTTCTTT. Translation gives CASSVAGSGQGARDTEAFF.

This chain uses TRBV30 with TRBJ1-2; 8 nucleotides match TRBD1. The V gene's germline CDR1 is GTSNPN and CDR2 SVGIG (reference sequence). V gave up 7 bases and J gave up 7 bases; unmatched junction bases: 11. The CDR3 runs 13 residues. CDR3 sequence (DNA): TGTGCCTCGAGAGTAGGACAGGGTCGTGGCTACACCTTC. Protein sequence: CASRVGQGRGYTF.

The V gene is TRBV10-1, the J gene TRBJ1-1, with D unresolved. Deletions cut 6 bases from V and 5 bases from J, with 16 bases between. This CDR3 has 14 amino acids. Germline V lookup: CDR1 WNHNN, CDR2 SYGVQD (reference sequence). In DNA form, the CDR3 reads TGCGCCAGCAGCGGGGTGGTCGGGAATACTGAAGCTTTCTTT. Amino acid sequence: CASSGVVGNTEAFF.

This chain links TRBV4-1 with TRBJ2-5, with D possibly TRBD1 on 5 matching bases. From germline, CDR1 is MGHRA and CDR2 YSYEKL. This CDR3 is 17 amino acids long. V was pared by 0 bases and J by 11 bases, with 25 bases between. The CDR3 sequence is CASSQEGLGQGRKEQYF. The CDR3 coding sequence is TGCGCCAGCAGCCAAGAAGGATTGGGCCAGGGAAGGAAGGAGCAGTACTTC.

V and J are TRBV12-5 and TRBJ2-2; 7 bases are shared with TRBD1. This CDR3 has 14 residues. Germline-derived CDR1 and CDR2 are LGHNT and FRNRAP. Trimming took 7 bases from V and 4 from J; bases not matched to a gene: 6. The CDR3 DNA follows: TGTGCTAGTGAAAGACAGGGTATCACCGGGGAGCTGTTTTTT. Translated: CASERQGITGELFF.